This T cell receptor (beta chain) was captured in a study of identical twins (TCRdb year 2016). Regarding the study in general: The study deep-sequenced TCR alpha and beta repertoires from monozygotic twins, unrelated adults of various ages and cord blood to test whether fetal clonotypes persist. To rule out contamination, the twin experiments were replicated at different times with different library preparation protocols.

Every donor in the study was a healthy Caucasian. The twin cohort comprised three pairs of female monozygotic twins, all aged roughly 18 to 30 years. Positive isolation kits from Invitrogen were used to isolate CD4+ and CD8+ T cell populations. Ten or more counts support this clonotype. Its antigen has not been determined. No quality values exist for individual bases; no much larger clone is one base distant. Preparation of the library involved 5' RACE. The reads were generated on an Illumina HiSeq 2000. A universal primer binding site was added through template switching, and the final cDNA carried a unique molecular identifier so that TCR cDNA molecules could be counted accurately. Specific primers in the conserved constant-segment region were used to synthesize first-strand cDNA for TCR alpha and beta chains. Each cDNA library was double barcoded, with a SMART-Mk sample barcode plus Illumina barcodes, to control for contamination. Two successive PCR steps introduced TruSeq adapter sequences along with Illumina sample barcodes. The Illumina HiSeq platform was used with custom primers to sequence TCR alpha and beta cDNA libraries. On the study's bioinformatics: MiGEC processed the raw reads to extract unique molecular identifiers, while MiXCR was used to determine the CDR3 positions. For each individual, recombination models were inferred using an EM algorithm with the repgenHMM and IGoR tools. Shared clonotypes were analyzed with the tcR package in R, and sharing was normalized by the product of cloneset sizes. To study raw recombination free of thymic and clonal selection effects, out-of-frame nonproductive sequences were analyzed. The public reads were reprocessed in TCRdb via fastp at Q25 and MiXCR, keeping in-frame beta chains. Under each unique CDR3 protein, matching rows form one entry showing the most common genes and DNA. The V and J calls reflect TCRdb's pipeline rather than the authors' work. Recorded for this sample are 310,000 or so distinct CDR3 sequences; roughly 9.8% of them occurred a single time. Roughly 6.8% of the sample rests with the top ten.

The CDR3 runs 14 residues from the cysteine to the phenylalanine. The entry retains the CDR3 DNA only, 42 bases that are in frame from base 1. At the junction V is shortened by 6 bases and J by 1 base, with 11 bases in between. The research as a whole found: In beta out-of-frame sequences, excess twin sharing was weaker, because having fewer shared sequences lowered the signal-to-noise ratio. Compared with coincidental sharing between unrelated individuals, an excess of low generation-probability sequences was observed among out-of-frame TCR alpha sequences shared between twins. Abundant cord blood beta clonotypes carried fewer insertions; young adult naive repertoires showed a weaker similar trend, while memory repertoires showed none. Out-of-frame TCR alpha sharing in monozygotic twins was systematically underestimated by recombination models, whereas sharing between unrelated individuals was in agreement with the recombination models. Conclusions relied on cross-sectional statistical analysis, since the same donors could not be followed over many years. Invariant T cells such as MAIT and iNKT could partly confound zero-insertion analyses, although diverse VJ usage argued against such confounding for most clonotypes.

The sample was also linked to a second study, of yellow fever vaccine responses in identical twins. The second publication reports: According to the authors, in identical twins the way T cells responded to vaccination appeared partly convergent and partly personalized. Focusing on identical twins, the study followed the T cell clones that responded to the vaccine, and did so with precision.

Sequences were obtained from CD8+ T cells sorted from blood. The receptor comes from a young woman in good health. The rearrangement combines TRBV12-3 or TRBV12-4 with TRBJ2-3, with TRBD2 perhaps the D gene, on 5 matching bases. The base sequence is TGTGCCAGCAGCAACGAGGAGGGCACAGATACGCAGTATTTT. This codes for CASSNEEGTDTQYF.